This T cell receptor (beta chain) appears in the sequencing data of a study of high-grade serous ovarian cancer treatment subgroups. Study summary: Samples averaged 14,192 reads and 7,500 or so unique TCR beta rearrangements.

Study-level results: Spatial context was lost because tumors were sequenced in bulk. TCR clonal relatedness correlated positively with neoantigen level. Repertoire similarity ranged roughly 0.095 to 0.8 between tumors of one patient.

Comment on this clone: Its antigen is unknown.

Germline V CDR1 and CDR2: DFQATT, SNEGSKA (reference sequence). The CDR3 loop spans 8 amino acids. Tumor samples were obtained before definitive surgery or chemotherapy. Libraries were prepared by immunoSEQ multiplex PCR; TCRdb keeps only in-frame clonotypes and omits some of them. The data contain 4,500 to 5,000 clones, more than 60% of them singletons. V is TRBV20-1 and J is TRBJ2-7; the D gene could be TRBD1 or TRBD2 (5 bases each). The sample was tumor tissue. This TCR was recovered from a human donor with high-grade serous ovarian cancer. In DNA form, the CDR3 reads TGCAGTGCGGGACCGAGCCCCGTC. Its translation: CSAGPSPV.